These 17 T cell receptor beta chains were sequenced from one sample in a study of blood T cell repertoires in COVID-19. Sequencing was performed with immunoSEQ multiplex PCR; in TCRdb, only in-frame clones are kept and a portion is missing. The repertoire holds some 150,000 clones, with 70% to 90% as singletons. Specimen: peripheral blood. The source of these receptors is a woman aged 55-69 years with acute or convalescent COVID-19.

V gene TRBV28 combines with J gene TRBJ2-5; D may be TRBD1 (5 bases). CDR1 and CDR2 from the germline V gene are MDHEN and SYDVKM. The CDR3 consists of 15 residues. Trimming left V 5 bases short and J 2 bases short, with 15 bases between. The CDR3 coding sequence is TGTGCCAGCAGTGCCCAGGGCCCGCGACAAGAGACCCAGTACTTC. This translates into CASSAQGPRQETQYF. Looking up the rest from reference TRBV28 and TRBJ2-5 gives the full variable domain: DVKVTQSSRYLVKRTGEKVFLECVQDMDHENMFWYRQDPGLGLRLIYFSYDVKMKEKGDIPEGYSVSREKKERFSLILESASTNQTSMYLCASSAQGPRQETQYFGPGTRLLVL.

This chain uses TRBV7-9 with TRBJ2-1, with 10 bases fitting TRBD2. The CDR3 has 15 residues. Looked up from germline, CDR1 is SEHNR and CDR2 is FQNEAQ (reference sequence). V was clipped by 1 base and J by 7 bases; unmatched bases: 4. CDR3 in amino acids: CASSLGLAGVNEQFF. The CDR3 nucleotides are TGTGCCAGCAGCTTAGGGCTAGCGGGGGTAAATGAGCAGTTCTTC.

V usage is TRBV4-3 and J usage is TRBJ1-1; no clear D gene. The CDR3 spans 15 residues. Per germline, CDR1 LGHNA and CDR2 YSLEER. With 4 bases removed from V and 5 bases from J, the gap between germline ends came to 17 bases. CDR3 coding DNA: TGCGCCAGCAGCCTTTTCCGGGTCCTTGGTACTGAAGCTTTCTTT. The encoded protein is CASSLFRVLGTEAFF.

The J gene is TRBJ1-2, the V gene TRBV28, with a weak D call TRBD1 (6 bases). Between the trimmed V and J ends, which lost 3 bases and 6 bases, there was a span of 11 bases. The CDR3 contains 13 residues. CDR1 and CDR2 (germline): MDHEN, SYDVKM. In DNA form, the CDR3 reads TGTGCCAGCAGTTTGGGGGCGTCTGATGGCTACACCTTC. Amino acid sequence: CASSLGASDGYTF.

V gene TRBV3-1 (or the pseudogene TRBV3-2) combines with J gene TRBJ1-2, with D uncertain. CDR3 length equals 12 residues. Trimming shortened V by 4 bases and J by 8 bases, and 11 bases separated the two germline ends. Germline V gene data show CDR1 as LGHDT and CDR2 as YNNKEL (reference sequence). The CDR3 coding sequence is TGTGCCAGCAGCCCCCAGTTGGGCGGCTACACCTTC. Its translation: CASSPQLGGYTF.

The J gene is TRBJ1-5, the V gene TRBV28; D possibly corresponds to TRBD1 (5 bases). Germline V gene lookup returns CDR1 MDHEN and CDR2 SYDVKM. CDR3 length equals 19 residues. Trimming stripped 5 bases from V and 5 bases from J, with 28 bases between. CDR3 sequence reads: CASSTPEGVGTPGDQPQHF. The CDR3 DNA follows: TGTGCCAGCAGTACCCCTGAGGGTGTGGGGACCCCGGGGGATCAGCCCCAGCATTTT.

The J gene is TRBJ1-4, the V gene TRBV7-2; no firm D call. The germline V gene has CDR1 SGHTA and CDR2 FQGNSA. V was clipped by 4 bases and J by 4 bases, with 4 bases between them. The CDR3 totals 12 residues. CDR3 bases: TGTGCCAGCAGCTCCAGTAATGAAAAACTGTTTTTT. This gives the protein CASSSSNEKLFF.

The chain links TRBV21-1 to TRBJ1-1. TRBV21-1 is a pseudogene. The CDR3 spans 17 residues. The CDR3 region has the DNA TGTGCCAGCAGCCCCGGAGGGGGGGAATCGTCGAACACTGAAGCTTTCTTT. Translated, it gives CASSPGGGESSNTEAFF.

The J gene is TRBJ2-1, the V gene TRBV5-1; maybe TRBD1 (6 bases). With 3 bases removed from V and 2 bases from J, the gap between germline ends came to 12 bases. There are 15 residues in the CDR3. Germline assignment: CDR1 SGHRS and CDR2 YFSETQ. CDR3 residues: CASSSDRSAYNEQFF. CDR3 nucleotides: TGCGCCAGCAGCTCCGACAGGAGCGCCTACAATGAGCAGTTCTTC.

The chain is built from TRBV14 and TRBJ1-2, with a possible D match to TRBD1 (5 bases). From germline, CDR1 is SGHDN and CDR2 FVKESK. V lost 4 bases to trimming and J lost 1 base, with 16 bases between them. This CDR3 has 16 amino acids. The CDR3 loop is CASSPEAGMINYGYTF. CDR3 sequence (DNA): TGTGCCAGCAGCCCCGAGGCAGGGATGATTAACTATGGCTACACCTTC.

The chain couples TRBV14 to TRBJ2-1; the D is unclear. V lost 1 base and J lost 7, with 20 bases in between. Germline V gene data show CDR1 as SGHDN and CDR2 as FVKESK. CDR3 size: 17 residues. In DNA, the CDR3 is TGTGCCAGCAGCCAAGGTTTAGGCCTAGGCGCCCGAAATGAGCAGTTCTTC. It yields the protein CASSQGLGLGARNEQFF.

This chain's CDR3 is CASSQGLGGTDTQYF. The CDR3 region has the DNA TGTGCCAGCAGCCAAGGCCTAGGGGGCACAGATACGCAGTATTTT. V is TRBV3-1 (or the pseudogene TRBV3-2) and J is TRBJ2-3, with D possibly TRBD1 on 5 matching bases. With 1 base removed from V and 1 base from J, the gap between germline ends came to 9 bases. The CDR3 contains 15 residues. Germline V CDR1 and CDR2: LGHDT, YNNKEL (reference sequence).

The rearrangement joins TRBV4-3 to TRBJ1-4; TRBD1 matches at 9 bases. V shed 0 bases and J 8 bases; nucleotides not matched to a gene: 4. The CDR3 runs 15 residues. CDR1 and CDR2 (germline): LGHNA, YSLEER. Written as DNA, the CDR3 is TGCGCCAGCAGCCAAGATGAGACAGGGGGGGAAAAACTGTTTTTT. Translated, it gives CASSQDETGGEKLFF.

The rearrangement joins TRBV11-2 to TRBJ1-4; D is perhaps TRBD1 (6 bases). The CDR3 has 13 residues. Per germline, CDR1 SGHAT and CDR2 FQNNGV. V gave up 4 bases and J gave up 12 bases, with 15 bases separating them. As DNA, the CDR3 is TGTGCCAGCAGCTCGAACAGGGAAACAGAACTGTTTTTT. This translates into CASSSNRETELFF.

DNA for the CDR3: TGTGCCAGCAGCTTAAGAGGGTGGTACACCTTC. Translated: CASSLRGWYTF. The chain employs TRBV7-9 and TRBJ1-2; D not certain. The germline V gene has CDR1 SEHNR and CDR2 FQNEAQ (reference sequence). The CDR3 is made up of 11 amino acids. The germline V and J ends were trimmed by 2 bases and 11 bases, with 9 bases remaining between them.

This sequence joins TRBV4-1 and TRBJ1-6; D gene ambiguous. V gave up 0 bases and J gave up 10 bases, with 16 bases separating them. The germline CDR1 and CDR2 sequences are MGHRA and YSYEKL. CDR3 length: 16 amino acids. CDR3 residues: CASSQDISAGVSPLHF. CDR3 DNA sequence: TGCGCCAGCAGCCAAGATATTTCTGCGGGAGTGTCACCCCTCCACTTT.

Concerning this clone itself: In the same sample, other DNA sequences code for this CDR3. This chain joins TRBV5-1 and TRBJ2-3; 8 positions agree with TRBD2. Per germline, CDR1 SGHRS and CDR2 YFSETQ. The CDR3 length is 13 residues. V lost 3 bases, J lost 6 bases, and 3 bases stayed unmatched. DNA of the CDR3: TGCGCCAGCAGCTCCGGGGGGGCTGATACGCAGTATTTT. This translates into CASSSGGADTQYF.